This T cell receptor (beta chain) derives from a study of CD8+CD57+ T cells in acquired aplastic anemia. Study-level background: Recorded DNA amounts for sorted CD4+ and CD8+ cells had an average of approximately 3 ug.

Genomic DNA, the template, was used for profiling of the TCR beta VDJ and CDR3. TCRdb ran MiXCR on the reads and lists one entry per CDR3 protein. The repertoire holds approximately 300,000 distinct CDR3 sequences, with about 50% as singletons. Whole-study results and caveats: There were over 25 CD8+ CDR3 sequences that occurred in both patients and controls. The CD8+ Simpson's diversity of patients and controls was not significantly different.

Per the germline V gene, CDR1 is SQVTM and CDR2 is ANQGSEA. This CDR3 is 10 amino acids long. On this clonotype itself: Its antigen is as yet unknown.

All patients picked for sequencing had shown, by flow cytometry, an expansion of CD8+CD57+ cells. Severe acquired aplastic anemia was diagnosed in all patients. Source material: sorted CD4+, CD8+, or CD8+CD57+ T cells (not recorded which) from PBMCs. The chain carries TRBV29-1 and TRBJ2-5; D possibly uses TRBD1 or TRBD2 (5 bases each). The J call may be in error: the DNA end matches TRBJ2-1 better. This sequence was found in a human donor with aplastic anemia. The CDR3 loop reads CSGSRGEQFF. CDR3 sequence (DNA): TGCAGCGGGAGTCGGGGCGAGCAGTTCTTC.